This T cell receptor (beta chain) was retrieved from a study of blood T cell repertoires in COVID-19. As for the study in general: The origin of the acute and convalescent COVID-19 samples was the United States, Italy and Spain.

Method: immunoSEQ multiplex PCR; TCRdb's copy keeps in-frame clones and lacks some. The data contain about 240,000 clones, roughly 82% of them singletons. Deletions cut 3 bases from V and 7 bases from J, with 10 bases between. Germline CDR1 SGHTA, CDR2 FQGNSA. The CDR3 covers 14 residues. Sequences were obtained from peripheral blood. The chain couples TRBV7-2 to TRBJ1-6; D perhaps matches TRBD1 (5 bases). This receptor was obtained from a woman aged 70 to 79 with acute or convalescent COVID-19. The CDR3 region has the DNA TGTGCCAGCAGCTTTGACAGCTACAATTCACCCCTCCACTTT. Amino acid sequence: CASSFDSYNSPLHF.